The subject of this entry is one TCR beta chain. Antigen unknown. TCRdb re-analysed the 5' RACE reads in MiXCR, keeping a single row per CDR3 protein. The sample has approximately 600,000 distinct CDR3 sequences; 9.5% to 10% are singletons. This sample is part of a study of identical twins. Study-wide results and caveats: Conclusions rested on cross-sectional statistics rather than following the same donors.

This CDR3 contains 15 residues. J lost 3 bases, V lost 3 bases, and 6 bases had no gene match. Germline CDR1 and CDR2: SGHAT and FQNNGV. The data also belong to a second study, concerning yellow fever vaccine responses in identical twins.

This receptor was obtained from a woman under 30 in good health. Sequences were obtained from PBMCs. The rearrangement joins TRBV11-2 to TRBJ2-7; 9 positions match TRBD1. In DNA, the CDR3 is TGTGCCAGCAGCTTTACCCCGGGACAGGGCTACGAGCAGTACTTC. It translates to CASSFTPGQGYEQYF.